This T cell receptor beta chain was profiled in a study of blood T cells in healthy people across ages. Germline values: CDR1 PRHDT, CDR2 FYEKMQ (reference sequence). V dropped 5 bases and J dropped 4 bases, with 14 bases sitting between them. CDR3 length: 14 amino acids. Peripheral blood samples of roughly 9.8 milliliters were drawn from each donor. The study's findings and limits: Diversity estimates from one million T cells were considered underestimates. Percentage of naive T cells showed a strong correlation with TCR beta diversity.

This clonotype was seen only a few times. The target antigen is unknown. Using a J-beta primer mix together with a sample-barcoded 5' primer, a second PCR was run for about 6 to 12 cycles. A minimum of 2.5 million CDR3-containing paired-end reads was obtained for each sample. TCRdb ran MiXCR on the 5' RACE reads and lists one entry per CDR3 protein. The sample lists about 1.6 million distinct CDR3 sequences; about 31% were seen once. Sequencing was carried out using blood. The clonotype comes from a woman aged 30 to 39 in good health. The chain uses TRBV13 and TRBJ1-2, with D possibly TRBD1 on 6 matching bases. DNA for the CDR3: TGTGCCAGCAGCCTGGCAGGGGCCCTCTATGGCTACACCTTC. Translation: CASSLAGALYGYTF.